Each of the 9 T cell receptor beta chains below was sequenced from the same sample in a study of blood T cell repertoires in COVID-19. Sequencing was performed with immunoSEQ multiplex PCR; in TCRdb, only in-frame clones are kept and a portion is missing. In the table there are some 270,000 clones, 85% of which are singletons. What was sequenced was PBMCs or T cells enriched from blood (not recorded which). The receptors come from a woman aged 45-65 years who had been exposed to COVID-19.

The chain combines TRBV28 with TRBJ1-2, with TRBD1 identical over 8 bases. CDR3 length: 13 amino acids. Trimming removed 6 bases from V and 4 bases from J; junction bases left unmatched: 4. Germline CDR1 reads MDHEN; CDR2 reads SYDVKM. This CDR3 is CASSGQGRYGYTF. CDR3 bases: TGTGCCAGCAGCGGACAGGGACGCTATGGCTACACCTTC.

V usage is TRBV28 and J usage is TRBJ2-3; 8 positions agree with TRBD2. The CDR3 spans 15 residues. Germline CDR1 MDHEN, CDR2 SYDVKM. V shed 3 bases and J 4 bases; nucleotides not matched to a gene: 6. CDR3 residues: CASSFQGTSADTQYF. The CDR3 coding sequence is TGTGCCAGCAGTTTCCAAGGGACTAGTGCAGATACGCAGTATTTT.

The V and J genes are TRBV27 and TRBJ1-5; 7 bases map to TRBD1. CDR1 is MNHEY, CDR2 SMNVEV, per germline (reference sequence). The CDR3 length is 15 residues. Trimming removed 6 bases from V and 9 bases from J; junction bases left unmatched: 14. CDR3 sequence (DNA): TGTGCCAGCAGGGACGGGACAGAGGGACGGGGGCCCCAGCATTTT. Residues: CASRDGTEGRGPQHF.

The V call is TRBV7-2, the J call TRBJ1-2; D remains unclear. Trimming removed 1 base from V and 8 bases from J, with 8 bases in between. The V gene's germline CDR1 is SGHTA and CDR2 FQGNSA. This CDR3 is 12 amino acids long. CDR3: CASSLETRGYTF. Written as DNA, the CDR3 is TGTGCCAGCAGCTTAGAAACGCGCGGCTACACCTTC.

DNA of the CDR3: TGTGCCAGCAGCCCGTGGACTAGCGGGGGCACCGGGGAGCTGTTTTTT. Its protein is CASSPWTSGGTGELFF. V is TRBV7-6 and J is TRBJ2-2; 13 bases are a match to TRBD2. Germline lookup yields CDR1 SGHVS and CDR2 FNYEAQ. V gave up 5 bases and J gave up 4 bases; unmatched junction bases: 4. This CDR3 has 16 amino acids.

J is TRBJ2-2 and V is TRBV24-1; the D gene is possibly TRBD1 (6 bases). Looked up from germline, CDR1 is KGHDR and CDR2 is SFDVKD. This CDR3 contains 15 residues. Trimming cost V 4 bases and J 3 bases, with 11 bases left between them. The CDR3 DNA sequence: TGTGCCACCAGTGACAGGGACACCTACACCGGGGAGCTGTTTTTT. It translates to CATSDRDTYTGELFF.

J is TRBJ1-5 and V is TRBV9; D possibly corresponds to TRBD1 (6 bases). There are 14 residues in the CDR3. Germline loops: CDR1 SGDLS, CDR2 YYNGEE. Trimming pared 2 bases from V and 6 bases from J, leaving 12 bases between. In DNA form, the CDR3 reads TGTGCCAGCAGCGTGGGGGGGGCAACTCAGCCCCAGCATTTT. Encoded protein: CASSVGGATQPQHF. Variable domain in full (rest from reference TRBV9 and TRBJ1-5): DSGVTQTPKHLITATGQRVTLRCSPRSGDLSVYWYQQSLDQGLQFLIQYYNGEERAKGNILERFSAQQFPDLHSELNLSSLELGDSALYFCASSVGGATQPQHFGDGTRLSIL.

The CDR3 reads CASSITHAQGASRYF. CDR3 nucleotide sequence: TGTGCCAGTAGTATAACCCACGCACAGGGGGCTAGCAGGTACTTC. The rearrangement links TRBV19 to TRBJ2-7; 9 bases are a match to TRBD1. V gave up 2 bases and J gave up 12 bases; unmatched junction bases: 14. Germline V gene lookup returns CDR1 LNHDA and CDR2 SQIVND (reference sequence). The CDR3 loop spans 15 amino acids. Filled out from reference TRBV19 and TRBJ2-7, the complete variable domain reads DGGITQSPKYLFRKEGQNVTLSCEQNLNHDAMYWYRQDPGQGLRLIYYSQIVNDFQKGDIAEGYSVSREKKESFPLTVTSAQKNPTAFYLCASSITHAQGASRYFGPGTRLTVT.

V is TRBV7-3 and J is TRBJ1-1; 7 nucleotides line up with TRBD1. There are 13 residues in the CDR3. Germline-derived CDR1 and CDR2 are SGHTA and FQGTGA. V was clipped by 5 bases and J by 4 bases; unmatched bases: 4. CDR3 DNA: TGTGCCAGCAGCCAAGACAGGGCCACTGAAGCTTTCTTT. Protein: CASSQDRATEAFF.